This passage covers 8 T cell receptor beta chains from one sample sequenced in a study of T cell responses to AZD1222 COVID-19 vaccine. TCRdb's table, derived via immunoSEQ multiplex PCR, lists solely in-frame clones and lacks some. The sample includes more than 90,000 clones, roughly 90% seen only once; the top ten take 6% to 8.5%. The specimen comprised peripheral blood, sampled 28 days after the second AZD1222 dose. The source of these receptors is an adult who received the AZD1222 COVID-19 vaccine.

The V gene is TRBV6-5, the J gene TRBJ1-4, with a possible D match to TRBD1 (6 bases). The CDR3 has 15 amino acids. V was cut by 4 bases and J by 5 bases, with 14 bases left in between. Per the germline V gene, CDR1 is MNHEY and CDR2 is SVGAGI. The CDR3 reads CASSFGTPANEKLFF. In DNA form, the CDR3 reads TGTGCCAGCAGTTTCGGGACACCGGCAAATGAAAAACTGTTTTTT.

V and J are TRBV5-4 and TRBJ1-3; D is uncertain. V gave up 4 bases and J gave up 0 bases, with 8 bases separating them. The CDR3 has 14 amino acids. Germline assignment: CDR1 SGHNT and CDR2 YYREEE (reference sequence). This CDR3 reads CASSSRTSGNTIYF. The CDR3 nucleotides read TGTGCCAGCAGCAGCCGTACCTCTGGAAACACCATATATTTT.

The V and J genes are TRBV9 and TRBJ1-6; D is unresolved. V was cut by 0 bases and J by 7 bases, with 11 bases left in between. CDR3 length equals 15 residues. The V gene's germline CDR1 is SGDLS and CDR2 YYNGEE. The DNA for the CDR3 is TGTGCCAGCAGCGTAGAGTCGGGCGGGAATTCACCCCTCCACTTT. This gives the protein CASSVESGGNSPLHF.

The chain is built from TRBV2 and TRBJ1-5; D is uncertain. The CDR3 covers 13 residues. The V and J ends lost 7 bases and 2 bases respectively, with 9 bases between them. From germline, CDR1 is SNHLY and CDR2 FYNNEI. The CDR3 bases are TGTGCCAGCAATACAGACCGCAATCAGCCCCAGCATTTT. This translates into CASNTDRNQPQHF.

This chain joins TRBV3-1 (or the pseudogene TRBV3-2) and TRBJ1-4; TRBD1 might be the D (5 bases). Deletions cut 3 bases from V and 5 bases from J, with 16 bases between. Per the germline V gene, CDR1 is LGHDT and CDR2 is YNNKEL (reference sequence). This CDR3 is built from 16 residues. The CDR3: CASSHPTGAVNEKLFF. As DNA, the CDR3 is TGTGCCAGCAGCCATCCCACAGGAGCAGTAAATGAAAAACTGTTTTTT.

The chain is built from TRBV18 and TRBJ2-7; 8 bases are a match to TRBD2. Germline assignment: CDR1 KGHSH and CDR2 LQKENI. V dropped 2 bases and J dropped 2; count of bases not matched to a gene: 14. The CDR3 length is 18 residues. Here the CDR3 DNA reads TGTGCCAGCTCACCAGCGGAGAAAACCGGGACTAGGGCCTACGAGCAGTACTTC. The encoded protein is CASSPAEKTGTRAYEQYF.

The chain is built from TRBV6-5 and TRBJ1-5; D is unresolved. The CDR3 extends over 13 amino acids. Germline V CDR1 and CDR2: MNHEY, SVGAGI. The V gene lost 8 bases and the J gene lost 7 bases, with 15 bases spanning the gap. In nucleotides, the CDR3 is TGTGCCAGCGCTGTCGTGGACGGCCAGCCCCAGCATTTT. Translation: CASAVVDGQPQHF.

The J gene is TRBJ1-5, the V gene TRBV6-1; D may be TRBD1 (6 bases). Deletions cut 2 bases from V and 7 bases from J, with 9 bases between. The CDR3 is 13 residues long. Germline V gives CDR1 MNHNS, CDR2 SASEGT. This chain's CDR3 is CASSERQGQPQHF. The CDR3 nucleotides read TGTGCCAGCAGTGAACGGCAGGGGCAGCCCCAGCATTTT.